The 11 T cell receptor beta chains presented below share a single source sample, sequenced in a study of T cell changes during pregnancy in multiple sclerosis. TCRdb's table, derived via immunoSEQ multiplex PCR, lists solely in-frame clones and lacks some. This sample has some 100,000 clones, with roughly 93% found just once. Specimen: peripheral blood, collected before pregnancy. The receptor set was obtained from a female donor with multiple sclerosis, enrolled in a pregnancy study.

The CDR3 DNA sequence: TGCGGTCGACAGGGCCCTAATGAAAAACTGTTTTTT. Its translation: CGRQGPNEKLFF. The chain combines TRBV29-1 with TRBJ1-4; 7 bases line up with TRBD1. This CDR3 has 12 residues. Germline lookup yields CDR1 SQVTM and CDR2 ANQGSEA.

V and J are TRBV6-1 and TRBJ1-2; 7 bases fit TRBD1. Germline loops: CDR1 MNHNS, CDR2 SASEGT. This CDR3 is built from 13 residues. With V trimmed by 6 bases and J by 7 bases, 8 bases remained unmatched. The CDR3 here is CASSPGQPIGYTF. CDR3 bases: TGTGCCAGCAGCCCGGGACAGCCTATTGGCTACACCTTC.

V is TRBV5-1 and J is TRBJ2-3; TRBD2 aligns across 13 bases. V shed 4 bases and J 1 base; nucleotides not matched to a gene: 9. Germline V gives CDR1 SGHRS, CDR2 YFSETQ. The CDR3 contains 18 residues. CDR3 loop: CASSRIPGLAGGTDTQYF. The CDR3, as DNA: TGCGCCAGCAGCCGCATTCCCGGACTAGCGGGAGGCACAGATACGCAGTATTTT.

The rearrangement links TRBV4-3 to TRBJ1-2; D not resolved. The V end lost 1 base, the J end lost 2 bases, and 5 bases lay between the germline ends. Germline CDR1 reads LGHNA; CDR2 reads YSLEER. The CDR3 is 13 amino acids. The CDR3 loop is CASSQGQNYGYTF. For the CDR3, the DNA is TGCGCCAGCAGCCAAGGGCAGAACTATGGCTACACCTTC.

This chain links TRBV27 with TRBJ2-7; 8 bases fit TRBD2. The V gene's germline CDR1 is MNHEY and CDR2 SMNVEV (reference sequence). The V segment lost 4 bases and the J segment 7 bases; nucleotides outside the gene matches: 24. This CDR3 is built from 19 residues. CDR3 amino acids: CASSSGKRGRGVILWEQYF. The CDR3 region has the DNA TGTGCCAGCAGTTCCGGGAAGCGGGGGCGCGGGGTTATACTGTGGGAGCAGTACTTC.

This rearrangement joins TRBV30 to TRBJ1-1; D ambiguous. The CDR3 extends over 14 amino acids. Trimming pared 0 bases from V and 2 bases from J, leaving 10 bases between. Germline V gene lookup returns CDR1 GTSNPN and CDR2 SVGIG (reference sequence). The CDR3 reads CAWSVGSGNTEAFF. The DNA for the CDR3 is TGTGCCTGGAGTGTCGGAAGCGGCAACACTGAAGCTTTCTTT.

This chain joins TRBV30 and TRBJ2-7; TRBD1 aligns across 12 bases. Trimming removed 1 base from V and 3 bases from J; junction bases left unmatched: 4. The germline V gene has CDR1 GTSNPN and CDR2 SVGIG (reference sequence). The CDR3 runs to 15 residues. CDR3 nucleotide sequence: TGTGCCTGGAGTGCGGGACAGGGGGCCTACTACGAGCAGTACTTC. Its translation: CAWSAGQGAYYEQYF.

The chain combines TRBV7-2 with TRBJ2-1; TRBD2 matches at 7 bases. Germline trimming cut 5 bases from V and 5 bases from J; bases unmatched to any gene: 12. This CDR3 spans 16 amino acids. CDR1 and CDR2 from the germline V gene are SGHTA and FQGNSA. CDR3 region: CASSPLGLAENNEQFF. The CDR3 nucleotides read TGTGCCAGCAGCCCGCTTGGGCTAGCGGAAAACAATGAGCAGTTCTTC.

CDR3 in DNA: TGTGCCAGCGGGGAGGGAGAGACCCAGTACTTC. Translated: CASGEGETQYF. The chain has TRBV7-9 and TRBJ2-5; 7 bases are shared with TRBD2. This CDR3 has 11 residues. The germline gives CDR1 SEHNR, CDR2 FQNEAQ (reference sequence). V lost 8 bases and J lost 4; bases outside the gene matches: 1.

The chain employs TRBV29-1 and TRBJ2-1; 9 bases match TRBD2. CDR1 is SQVTM and CDR2 is ANQGSEA in the germline V gene. The J segment lost 7 bases and the V segment lost 4 bases, leaving 5 bases of the junction unmatched. The CDR3 length is 13 residues. The CDR3 coding sequence is TGCAGCGTTGGCGGGAGGGCCCGAAATGAGCAGTTCTTC. Translating gives CSVGGRARNEQFF.

This chain joins TRBV7-9 and TRBJ2-5, with D perhaps matching TRBD2 (6 bases). Germline CDR1 is SEHNR and CDR2 is FQNEAQ (reference sequence). This CDR3 has 13 amino acids. Trimming pared 5 bases from V and 5 bases from J, leaving 12 bases between. The CDR3 DNA reads TGTGCCAGCAGCCCCGGGGGTGGGGAGACCCAGTACTTC. Translation gives CASSPGGGETQYF.